This paragraph reports one TCR beta chain. Its antigen is not identified. The data belong to a study of CD8+ T cells in alopecia areata. Study-wide findings and caveats: Uncertainty about whether baseline CD8+ expansion is linked to response remains, with one nonresponder. TCRs were shared less clearly across patients than in mice, possibly for HLA-related reasons.

Treatment denoted: oral pan-JAK inhibitor, 5-10 mg twice daily. Those with alopecia areata gave lesional scalp punch biopsies and peripheral blood. Germline V gene data show CDR1 as GTSNPN and CDR2 as SVGIG (reference sequence). The length of the CDR3 is 12 residues. V lost 4 bases to trimming and J lost 4 bases, with 11 bases between them. cDNA reverse transcribed from extracted RNA served as the sequencing template. Assay: immunoSEQ multiplex PCR; the TCRdb copy retains only in-frame clones and omits some. The sample holds about 220,000 clones, about 57% seen once. Here the sequenced sample was CD4+ T cells sorted from blood, taken at week 4, from a patient treated with tofacitinib. This TCR came from a human donor with alopecia areata. The rearrangement joins TRBV30 to TRBJ2-7; TRBD1 or TRBD2 may be the D gene (5 bases each). The CDR3 loop is CAWTNGGYEQYF. The CDR3 DNA reads as TGTGCCTGGACCAATGGGGGTTACGAGCAGTACTTC.